Listed below are T cell receptor beta chains from one sample, sequenced in a study of blood T cell repertoires in COVID-19. Clones were sequenced by immunoSEQ multiplex PCR, and TCRdb holds only the in-frame ones, with some missing. The sample shows roughly 75,000 clones, just under 85% of them seen only once. The specimen was peripheral blood. These receptors came from an older man with acute or convalescent COVID-19. CDR3s include the opening cysteine and the closing phenylalanine or tryptophan. The D gene is left open where the match is weak. Part of the rows lack a size; the others show once, few, many or a class for expanded clones.

v_call: TRBV28; j_call: TRBJ1-6; clone_size: NA; d_call: NA; cdr3_nt: TGTGCCAGCAGTTTGAGTGTTTATTCACCCCTCCACTTT; cdr3_aa: CASSLSVYSPLHF
v_call: TRBV15; j_call: TRBJ1-5; clone_size: NA; d_call: TRBD1; cdr3_nt: TGTGCCACCAGCAGAGATCTAACTCAGGGGGCAAGACAGCCCCAGCATTTT; cdr3_aa: CATSRDLTQGARQPQHF
v_call: TRBV7-2; j_call: TRBJ2-1; clone_size: NA; d_call: TRBD2; cdr3_nt: TGTGCCAGCAGCTATACTAGCGGGAGGTACAATGAGCAGTTCTTC; cdr3_aa: CASSYTSGRYNEQFF
v_call: TRBV28; j_call: TRBJ1-2; clone_size: once; d_call: NA; cdr3_nt: TGTGCCAGCAGGACACCTGGGTGGGATGGCTACACCTTC; cdr3_aa: CASRTPGWDGYTF
v_call: TRBV19; j_call: TRBJ1-1; clone_size: NA; d_call: TRBD1; cdr3_nt: TGTGCCAGTAGTGCTCGGACAGGGTGGGGCACTGAAGCTTTCTTT; cdr3_aa: CASSARTGWGTEAFF
v_call: TRBV5-1; j_call: TRBJ2-7; clone_size: NA; d_call: TRBD1; cdr3_nt: TGCGCCAGCAGGAGGGCCGGACAGGGGGCAATCGAGCAGTACTTC; cdr3_aa: CASRRAGQGAIEQYF
v_call: TRBV27; j_call: TRBJ2-7; clone_size: few; d_call: TRBD1; cdr3_nt: TGTGCCAGCAAATACGGACAGGGGGCTATACAGTACTTC; cdr3_aa: CASKYGQGAIQYF
v_call: TRBV6-5; j_call: TRBJ1-3; clone_size: NA; d_call: NA; cdr3_nt: TGTGCCAGCAGTTTAAGGGAGAGCTCTGGAAACACCATATATTTT; cdr3_aa: CASSLRESSGNTIYF
v_call: TRBV2; j_call: TRBJ2-7; clone_size: NA; d_call: TRBD1; cdr3_nt: TGTGCCAGCAGTCGGACAGGGGTTACCGGCTACGAGCAGTACTTC; cdr3_aa: CASSRTGVTGYEQYF
v_call: TRBV5-4; j_call: TRBJ2-4; clone_size: NA; d_call: TRBD1; cdr3_nt: TGTGCCAGCAGCCTTTCCCGGACAGGGTTAAACATTCAGTACTTC; cdr3_aa: CASSLSRTGLNIQYF
v_call: TRBV5-1; j_call: TRBJ2-7; clone_size: NA; d_call: NA; cdr3_nt: TGCGCCAGCAGCAGACAGGAAGGCTACGAGCAGTACTTC; cdr3_aa: CASSRQEGYEQYF
v_call: TRBV11-2; j_call: TRBJ2-3; clone_size: NA; d_call: TRBD2; cdr3_nt: TGTGCCAGCAGCTTGGCGGGAGGGCTTTTCACAGATACGCAGTATTTT; cdr3_aa: CASSLAGGLFTDTQYF
v_call: TRBV7-7; j_call: TRBJ2-7; clone_size: NA; d_call: NA; cdr3_nt: TGTGCCAGCAGCTTAGCAGGGAGATGGCACGAGCAGTACTTC; cdr3_aa: CASSLAGRWHEQYF
v_call: TRBV5-4; j_call: TRBJ2-2; clone_size: NA; d_call: TRBD2; cdr3_nt: TGTGCCAGCAGCACGGGACTAGCGGACACCGGGGAGCTGTTTTTT; cdr3_aa: CASSTGLADTGELFF
v_call: TRBV19; j_call: TRBJ1-2; clone_size: NA; d_call: NA; cdr3_nt: TGTGCCAGTAGTATAGATCCGCCGCGGGCCACTAGGGCGTATGGCTACACCTTC; cdr3_aa: CASSIDPPRATRAYGYTF
v_call: TRBV19; j_call: TRBJ1-1; clone_size: NA; d_call: NA; cdr3_nt: TGTGCCAGTAGTCCCCCCGAGCGAACTGAAGCTTTCTTT; cdr3_aa: CASSPPERTEAFF
v_call: TRBV2; j_call: TRBJ2-1; clone_size: NA; d_call: NA; cdr3_nt: TGTGCCAGCAGTGACGCTAGAACCTACAATGAGCAGTTCTTC; cdr3_aa: CASSDARTYNEQFF
v_call: TRBV6-1; j_call: TRBJ2-4; clone_size: NA; d_call: TRBD1; cdr3_nt: TGTGCCAGCAGTGAGGCCCTGACAGGGTCTGGGCAAAACATTCAGTACTTC; cdr3_aa: CASSEALTGSGQNIQYF
v_call: TRBV18; j_call: TRBJ1-6; clone_size: NA; d_call: NA; cdr3_nt: TGTGCCAGCCTTGAACAATATAATTCACCCCTCCACTTT; cdr3_aa: CASLEQYNSPLHF
v_call: TRBV14; j_call: TRBJ2-3; clone_size: NA; d_call: NA; cdr3_nt: TGTGCCAGCAGCCAACAGGGTAGGGATACGCAGTATTTT; cdr3_aa: CASSQQGRDTQYF
v_call: TRBV19; j_call: TRBJ1-5; clone_size: NA; d_call: NA; cdr3_nt: TGTGCCAGTAGTATAGATGGTTGGCAGGGACAAGAGCCCCAGCATTTT; cdr3_aa: CASSIDGWQGQEPQHF
v_call: TRBV29-1; j_call: TRBJ2-7; clone_size: NA; d_call: TRBD1; cdr3_nt: TGCAGCGTTTCGCCGACAGGGACGGGCCTCTACGAGCAGTACTTC; cdr3_aa: CSVSPTGTGLYEQYF
v_call: TRBV7-8; j_call: TRBJ2-4; clone_size: NA; d_call: TRBD2; cdr3_nt: TGTGCCAGCAGCCCGGGACTAGCGGGACTAGCCAAAAACATTCAGTACTTC; cdr3_aa: CASSPGLAGLAKNIQYF
v_call: TRBV2; j_call: TRBJ1-1; clone_size: NA; d_call: NA; cdr3_nt: TGTGCCAGCACGAAAGACATGAACACTGAAGCTTTCTTT; cdr3_aa: CASTKDMNTEAFF
v_call: TRBV10-3; j_call: TRBJ2-5; clone_size: NA; d_call: NA; cdr3_nt: TGTGCCATCAGTGAGATTAACGGAGGGGTTCAAGAGACCCAGTACTTC; cdr3_aa: CAISEINGGVQETQYF
v_call: TRBV6-5; j_call: TRBJ2-5; clone_size: NA; d_call: NA; cdr3_nt: TGTGCCAGCATCGAGGGTCCAATCCAAGAGACCCAGTACTTC; cdr3_aa: CASIEGPIQETQYF
v_call: TRBV27; j_call: TRBJ1-1; clone_size: NA; d_call: TRBD1; cdr3_nt: TGTGCCAGCAGGGGAGACAGGGTAGAAGCTTTCTTT; cdr3_aa: CASRGDRVEAFF
v_call: TRBV6-1; j_call: TRBJ2-2; clone_size: NA; d_call: NA; cdr3_nt: TGTGCCAGCAGTGAACGAGGAATGAACACCGGGGAGCTGTTTTTT; cdr3_aa: CASSERGMNTGELFF
v_call: TRBV28; j_call: TRBJ2-7; clone_size: few; d_call: NA; cdr3_nt: TGTGCCAGCAGACCCCTAGGGGCGACCTACGAGCAGTACTTC; cdr3_aa: CASRPLGATYEQYF
v_call: TRBV6-4; j_call: TRBJ1-1; clone_size: NA; d_call: NA; cdr3_nt: TGTGCCAGCAGTGCTCAGGCAGTGGACACTGAAGCTTTCTTT; cdr3_aa: CASSAQAVDTEAFF
v_call: TRBV5-1; j_call: TRBJ1-1; clone_size: NA; d_call: NA; cdr3_nt: TGCGCCAGCAGCTACCTTGGGGGGACTGAAGCTTTCTTT; cdr3_aa: CASSYLGGTEAFF
v_call: TRBV5-1; j_call: TRBJ2-1; clone_size: NA; d_call: TRBD2; cdr3_nt: TGCGCCAGCAGTGACACTAGCGGCTACAATGAGCAGTTCTTC; cdr3_aa: CASSDTSGYNEQFF
v_call: TRBV2; j_call: TRBJ2-2; clone_size: NA; d_call: TRBD2; cdr3_nt: TGTGCCAGCAGTGACGGGACTAGCGGGAGGCGAAACACCGGGGAGCTGTTTTTT; cdr3_aa: CASSDGTSGRRNTGELFF
v_call: TRBV6-5; j_call: TRBJ1-4; clone_size: NA; d_call: TRBD1; cdr3_nt: TGTGCCAGCACAGTGTTGGGGACAGGGGTTGAAAAACTGTTTTTT; cdr3_aa: CASTVLGTGVEKLFF
v_call: TRBV13; j_call: TRBJ2-1; clone_size: once; d_call: NA; cdr3_nt: TGTGCCAGCAGCTTAGGCCATCGGTCGCGCAATGAGCAGTTCTTC; cdr3_aa: CASSLGHRSRNEQFF
v_call: TRBV30; j_call: TRBJ2-2; clone_size: NA; d_call: TRBD2; cdr3_nt: TGTGCCTGGAGAAGGGGGCAACTAGCGGGAGGGAATACCGGGGAGCTGTTTTTT; cdr3_aa: CAWRRGQLAGGNTGELFF